This TCR beta chain comes out of a study of memory B cells and T cells in multiple sclerosis. V shed 3 bases and J shed 5 bases, with 13 bases lying between them. This CDR3 comprises 14 residues. CDR1 is MDHEN and CDR2 is SYDVKM in the germline V gene. Stimulus-free culture yielded autoproliferating CFSE-dim and non-proliferating CFSE-high T cells, each sequenced separately. Cultures began with some 49 million CFSE-labeled PBMCs, unstimulated for 7 days, with replicate wells pooled. About this clone: Its antigen is not identified.

Regarding the study as a whole: Clone-set sizes differed between compartments, so shared clonotype counts needed normalization.

Sequencing used immunoSEQ multiplex PCR; TCRdb keeps in-frame clones, though not all of them. The table lists approximately 32,000 clones, around 86% of them singletons. The specimen sequenced was PBMCs from blood kept in culture. The J gene is TRBJ2-5, the V gene TRBV28; the D gene is possibly TRBD2 (6 bases). This clonotype originated in a human donor with multiple sclerosis. CDR3 loop: CASSFGAGPETQYF. For the CDR3, the DNA is TGTGCCAGCAGTTTCGGGGCGGGGCCGGAGACCCAGTACTTC.